Listed below are T cell receptor beta chains from one sample, sequenced in a study of CD8+ T cells in alopecia areata. Profiled with immunoSEQ multiplex PCR; TCRdb holds only in-frame clones, not every one. The profile shows under 150,000 clones, 56% of them singletons. The sample was CD4+ T cells sorted from blood, taken at week 24, from a patient treated with tofacitinib. Receptors were obtained from a human donor with alopecia areata. The CDR3 runs from the conserved cysteine through the conserved F or W.

V gene: TRBV2
J gene: TRBJ2-1
CDR3 protein: CASLGLDRREQFF

V gene: TRBV19
J gene: TRBJ1-2
CDR3 protein: CASSPGIYGYTF

V gene: TRBV7-9
J gene: TRBJ2-7
CDR3 protein: CASSLGGGQVYF

V gene: TRBV7-2
J gene: TRBJ2-2
CDR3 protein: CASSLTGRTGELFF

V gene: TRBV9
J gene: TRBJ1-4
CDR3 protein: CASSAWGGTTNEKLFF

V gene: TRBV18
J gene: TRBJ2-5
CDR3 protein: CASSGGSQETQYF

V gene: TRBV5-4
J gene: TRBJ2-7
CDR3 protein: CASSPRLAGISEQYF

V gene: TRBV30
J gene: TRBJ1-4
CDR3 protein: CAWSVQGQGHEKLFF

V gene: TRBV6-5
J gene: TRBJ2-5
CDR3 protein: CASSYSGTGKETQYF

V gene: TRBV30
J gene: TRBJ1-2
CDR3 protein: CAWSPGTVNYGYTF

V gene: TRBV10-3
J gene: TRBJ2-5
CDR3 protein: CAISPAQETQYF

V gene: TRBV7-2
J gene: TRBJ2-7
CDR3 protein: CASSLGPTAYEQYF

V gene: TRBV5-1
J gene: TRBJ2-1
CDR3 protein: CASSLSPFNEQFF